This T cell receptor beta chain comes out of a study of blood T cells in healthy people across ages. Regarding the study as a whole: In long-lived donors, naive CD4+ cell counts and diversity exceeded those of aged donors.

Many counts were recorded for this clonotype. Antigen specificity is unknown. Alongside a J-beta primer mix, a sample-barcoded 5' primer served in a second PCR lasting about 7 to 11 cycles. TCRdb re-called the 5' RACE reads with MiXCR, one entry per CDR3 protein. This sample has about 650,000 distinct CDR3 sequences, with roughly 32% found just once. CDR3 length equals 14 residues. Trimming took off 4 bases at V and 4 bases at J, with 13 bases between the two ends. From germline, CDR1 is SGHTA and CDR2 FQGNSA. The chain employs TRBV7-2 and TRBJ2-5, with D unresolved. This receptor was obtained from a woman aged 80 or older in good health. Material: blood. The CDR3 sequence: CASSSGPSPETQYF. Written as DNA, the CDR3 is TGTGCCAGCAGCTCAGGACCAAGCCCAGAGACCCAGTACTTC.